The 6 T cell receptor beta chains below were found in one sample sequenced in a study of blood T cells in healthy people across ages. A second PCR, run for about 6 to 11 cycles, used a sample-barcoded 5' primer plus a J-beta primer mix. TCRdb reprocessed the 5' RACE reads with MiXCR, giving one entry per CDR3 protein. The sample yields around 1,500,000 distinct CDR3 sequences, roughly 30% seen once. The sequencing input was blood. The receptors come from a woman aged 25 to 45 in good health.

This clonotype has just a few counts. V usage is TRBV2 and J usage is TRBJ2-1; the D call may be TRBD1 or TRBD2 (5 bases each). CDR1 is SNHLY and CDR2 is FYNNEI in the germline V gene. The CDR3 is 11 residues long. The V end was cut by 8 bases, the J end by 8 bases, with 10 bases between. This CDR3 is CASFRGDEQFF. The CDR3 DNA reads as TGTGCCAGCTTCCGAGGGGATGAGCAGTTCTTC.

The V call is TRBV12-3 or TRBV12-4, the J call TRBJ2-3; D remains unclear. With 7 bases removed from V and 0 bases from J, the gap between germline ends came to 8 bases. This CDR3 comprises 13 residues. CDR3 loop: CASTQRSTDTQYF. The CDR3 coding sequence is TGTGCCAGCACGCAGCGAAGCACAGATACGCAGTATTTT.

This clonotype was observed a handful of times. CDR3 coding DNA: TGTGCCAGCAGCGTAGAAGGACAGGGGCTCAGTGAGCAGTTCTTC. Translating gives CASSVEGQGLSEQFF. V is TRBV9 and J is TRBJ2-1, with 9 bases fitting TRBD1. Germline V lookup: CDR1 SGDLS, CDR2 YYNGEE. Trimming at V came to 0 bases and at J to 9 bases, leaving 7 bases not matched to a gene. This CDR3 has 15 residues. The variable domain in full, completed from reference TRBV9 and TRBJ2-1, reads DSGVTQTPKHLITATGQRVTLRCSPRSGDLSVYWYQQSLDQGLQFLIQYYNGEERAKGNILERFSAQQFPDLHSELNLSSLELGDSALYFCASSVEGQGLSEQFFGPGTRLTVL.

This clonotype was found many times. The chain couples TRBV27 to TRBJ2-4, with 12 bases fitting TRBD2. V gave up 2 bases and J gave up 10 bases; unmatched junction bases: 0. The CDR3 spans 13 residues. Looked up from germline, CDR1 is MNHEY and CDR2 is SMNVEV (reference sequence). CDR3 coding DNA: TGTGCCAGCAGTTTAGGGACTAGCGGGATTCAGTACTTC. Protein: CASSLGTSGIQYF.

Many counts were recorded for this clonotype. This sequence joins TRBV5-1 and TRBJ2-5; no reliable D call. The CDR3 consists of 14 residues. The V gene lost 7 bases and the J gene lost 2 bases, with 15 bases spanning the gap. Germline values: CDR1 SGHRS, CDR2 YFSETQ. The CDR3 DNA reads as TGCGCCAGCCGGAGAGGAGAACGGCAAGAGACCCAGTACTTC. Its protein product is CASRRGERQETQYF. The full variable domain, with the rest looked up from reference TRBV5-1 and TRBJ2-5, is KAGVTQTPRYLIKTRGQQVTLSCSPISGHRSVSWYQQTPGQGLQFLFEYFSETQRNKGNFPGRFSGRQFSNSRSEMNVSTLELGDSALYLCASRRGERQETQYFGPGTRLLVL.

This clonotype occurred a few times. This chain joins TRBV3-1 and TRBJ1-4, with TRBD1 matching 9 bases. Per germline, CDR1 LGHDT and CDR2 YNNKEL (reference sequence). V shed 4 bases and J 11 bases; nucleotides not matched to a gene: 11. The CDR3 contains 15 residues. CDR3 in amino acids: CASSPAGTGSWKLFF. CDR3 sequence (DNA): TGTGCCAGCAGCCCGGCCGGGACAGGGTCGTGGAAACTGTTTTTT.